The rows below give T cell receptor beta chains drawn from one sample of a study of CD8+CD57+ T cells in acquired aplastic anemia. TCRdb used MiXCR to reprocess the reads, holding one entry per CDR3 protein. Here the sample spans under 75,000 distinct CDR3 sequences, 45% to 60% being singletons. The specimen was sorted CD4+, CD8+, or CD8+CD57+ T cells (not recorded which) from PBMCs. The source of these receptors is a human donor in good health, serving as a control. CDR3s include the opening cysteine and the closing phenylalanine or tryptophan. A D gene is named only where the DNA matches it firmly. Expanded clones get a size class; other rows say once, few or many, or leave the size out.

NA,TRBV20-1,TRBJ2-6,NA,CSAQDRGANVLTF,TGCAGTGCTCAAGATCGGGGGGCCAACGTCCTGACTTTC
few,TRBV2,TRBJ2-1,NA,CASSGPWASNEQFF,TGTGCCAGCAGTGGGCCATGGGCCTCAAATGAGCAGTTCTTC
NA,TRBV28,TRBJ1-5,TRBD1,CASRISGTGSYSNQPQHF,TGTGCCAGCAGGATCTCCGGGACAGGCTCTTATAGCAATCAGCCCCAGCATTTT
many,TRBV30,TRBJ1-1,TRBD1,CAWSGGTGITEAFF,TGTGCCTGGAGTGGTGGGACAGGGATCACTGAAGCTTTCTTT
NA,TRBV2,TRBJ2-7,TRBD1,CASRGQGDPSYEQYF,TGTGCCAGCAGGGGACAGGGGGACCCATCCTACGAGCAGTACTTC
many,TRBV27,TRBJ1-1,NA,CASSLSPETTEAFF,TGTGCCAGCAGTTTAAGCCCCGAAACCACTGAAGCTTTCTTT
many,TRBV27,TRBJ2-3,NA,CASSPRGADTQYF,TGTGCCAGCAGTCCCCGTGGCGCAGATACGCAGTATTTT
NA,TRBV25-1,TRBJ2-5,NA,CASSLAYREQETQYF,TGTGCCAGCAGCTTGGCCTACAGGGAACAAGAGACCCAGTACTTC
medium-sized,TRBV15,TRBJ2-7,NA,CATSQGTSGPSSYEQYF,TGTGCCACCAGCCAGGGAACGAGCGGGCCAAGCTCCTACGAGCAGTACTTC
NA,TRBV15,TRBJ2-5,TRBD2,CATRTSGGETQYF,TGTGCCACCAGGACTAGCGGGGGAGAGACCCAGTACTTC
NA,TRBV20-1,TRBJ1-1,NA,CSARDQRRSDTEAFF,TGCAGTGCTAGAGATCAGAGGAGGTCGGACACTGAAGCTTTCTTT
NA,TRBV12-3/TRBV12-4,TRBJ2-7,TRBD2,CASSSSRTSGSSYEQYF,TGTGCCAGCAGTTCCTCCCGGACTAGCGGGAGCTCCTACGAGCAGTACTTC
many,TRBV19,TRBJ1-2,NA,CASSTTGQTNYGYTF,TGTGCCAGTAGTACAACCGGACAGACCAACTATGGCTACACCTTC
NA,TRBV10-3,TRBJ1-1,NA,CAISEVGMNTEAFF,TGTGCCATCAGTGAGGTAGGGATGAACACTGAAGCTTTCTTT
NA,TRBV2,TRBJ1-1,NA,CASRTGIFLF,TGTGCCAGCAGAACCGGGATCTTCCTTTTT
NA,TRBV12-3/TRBV12-4,TRBJ2-1,TRBD2,CASSGLANSLRQFF,TGTGCCAGCAGCGGACTAGCCAATTCTTTAAGGCAGTTCTTC
NA,TRBV2,TRBJ2-7,NA,CASTGAAEQYF,TGTGCCAGCACGGGAGCGGCTGAGCAGTACTTC
NA,TRBV5-1,TRBJ1-2,NA,CASSLEDSLQLPTF,TGCGCCAGCAGCTTGGAGGACAGTCTCCAGCTACCAACCTTC
few,TRBV19,TRBJ1-2,NA,CASSPPTSGYGYTF,TGTGCCAGTAGTCCCCCGACGAGTGGCTATGGCTACACCTTC
NA,TRBV29-1,TRBJ2-2,NA,CSVSTGELFF,TGCAGCGTAAGCACCGGGGAGCTGTTTTTT
NA,TRBV2,TRBJ2-1,TRBD2,CASGGLVQGEQFF,TGTGCCAGCGGAGGACTAGTTCAGGGTGAGCAGTTCTTC
many,TRBV4-1,TRBJ2-1,TRBD2,CASSQDGTSGGPYNEQFF,TGCGCCAGCAGCCAAGATGGGACTAGCGGGGGGCCCTACAATGAGCAGTTCTTC
NA,TRBV7-8,TRBJ2-7,NA,CASSVPDEYEQYF,TGCGCCAGCAGCGTCCCGGACGAGTACGAGCAGTACTTC
few,TRBV2,TRBJ2-3,TRBD2,CASSGTSGITSTDTQYF,TGTGCCAGCAGCGGGACTAGCGGGATCACTAGCACAGATACGCAGTATTTT
many,TRBV27,TRBJ2-1,NA,CASSQGGNNEQFF,TGTGCCAGCAGCCAGGGGGGGAACAATGAGCAGTTCTTC
few,TRBV20-1,TRBJ1-3,NA,CSARYQGRDTIYF,TGCAGTGCTAGATACCAGGGTAGAGACACCATATATTTT
many,TRBV11-2,TRBJ2-3,NA,CASSLWVRGEVDTQYF,TGTGCCAGCAGCTTATGGGTCAGGGGCGAGGTAGATACGCAGTATTTT
NA,TRBV15,TRBJ2-7,NA,CATSPQGHSYEQYF,TGTGCCACCAGCCCGCAGGGGCACTCCTACGAGCAGTACTTC
NA,TRBV2,TRBJ1-1,NA,CASSDIDDRSEAFF,TGTGCCAGCAGTGATATCGACGATCGGAGCGAAGCTTTCTTT
few,TRBV11-2,TRBJ1-6,NA,CASSPRDPSDYNSPLHF,TGTGCCAGCAGCCCCCGGGACCCCTCCGACTATAATTCACCCCTCCACTTT